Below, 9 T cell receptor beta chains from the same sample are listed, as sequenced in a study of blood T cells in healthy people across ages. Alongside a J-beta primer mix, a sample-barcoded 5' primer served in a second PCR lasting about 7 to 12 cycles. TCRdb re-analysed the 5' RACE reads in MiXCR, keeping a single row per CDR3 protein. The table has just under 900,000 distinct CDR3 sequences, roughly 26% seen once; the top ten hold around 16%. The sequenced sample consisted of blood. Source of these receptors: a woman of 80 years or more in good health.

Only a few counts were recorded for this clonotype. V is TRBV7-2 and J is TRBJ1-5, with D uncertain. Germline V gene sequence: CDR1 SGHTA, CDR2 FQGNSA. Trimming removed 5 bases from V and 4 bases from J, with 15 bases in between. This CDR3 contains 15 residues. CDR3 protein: CASSPHRGINQPQHF. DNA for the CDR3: TGTGCCAGCAGCCCACACCGAGGGATAAATCAGCCCCAGCATTTT.

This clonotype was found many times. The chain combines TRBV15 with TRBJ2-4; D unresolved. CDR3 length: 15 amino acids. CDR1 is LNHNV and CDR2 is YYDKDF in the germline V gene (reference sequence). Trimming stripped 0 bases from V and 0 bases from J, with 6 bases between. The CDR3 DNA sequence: TGTGCCACCAGCAGAGATGACGGAGCCAAAAACATTCAGTACTTC. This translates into CATSRDDGAKNIQYF.

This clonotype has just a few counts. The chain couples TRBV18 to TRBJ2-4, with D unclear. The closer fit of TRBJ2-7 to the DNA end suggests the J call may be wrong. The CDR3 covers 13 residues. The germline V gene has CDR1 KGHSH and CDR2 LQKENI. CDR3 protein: CASSPQSTYEQYF. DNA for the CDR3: TGTGCCAGCTCACCCCAGAGTACCTACGAGCAGTACTTC.

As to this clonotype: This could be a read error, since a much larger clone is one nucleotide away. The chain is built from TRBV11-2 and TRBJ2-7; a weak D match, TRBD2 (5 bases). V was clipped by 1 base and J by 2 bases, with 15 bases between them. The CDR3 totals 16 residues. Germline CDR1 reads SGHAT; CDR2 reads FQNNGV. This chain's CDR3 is CASSLVGGMSPYEQYF. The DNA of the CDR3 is TGTGCCAGCAGCTTAGTTGGAGGCATGAGCCCCTACGAGCAGTACTTC.

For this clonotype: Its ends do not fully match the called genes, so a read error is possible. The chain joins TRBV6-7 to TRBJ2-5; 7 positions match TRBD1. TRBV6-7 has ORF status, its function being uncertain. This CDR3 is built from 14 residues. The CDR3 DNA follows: TGTGCCGGCAGTTTCCGGGACAGCCAAGAGGCCCAGTACTTC. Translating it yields CAGSFRDSQEAQYF.

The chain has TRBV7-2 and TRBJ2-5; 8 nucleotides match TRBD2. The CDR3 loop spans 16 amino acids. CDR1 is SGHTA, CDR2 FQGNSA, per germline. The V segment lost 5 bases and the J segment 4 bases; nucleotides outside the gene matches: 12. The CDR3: CTSSRLPSGGPETQYF. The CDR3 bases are TGTACCAGCAGCCGACTTCCATCGGGAGGGCCAGAGACCCAGTACTTC. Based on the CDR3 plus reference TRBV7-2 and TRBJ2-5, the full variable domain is GAGVSQSPSNKVTEKGKDVELRCDPISGHTALYWYRQSLGQGLEFLIYFQGNSAPDKSGLPSDRFSAERTGGSVSTLTIQRTQQEDSAVYLCTSSRLPSGGPETQYFGPGTRLLVL.

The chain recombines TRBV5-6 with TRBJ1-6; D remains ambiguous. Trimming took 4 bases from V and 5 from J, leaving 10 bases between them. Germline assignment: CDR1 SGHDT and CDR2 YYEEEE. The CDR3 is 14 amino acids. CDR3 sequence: CASSPLYNNSPLHF. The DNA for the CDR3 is TGTGCCAGCAGCCCCCTGTACAATAATTCACCCCTCCACTTT.

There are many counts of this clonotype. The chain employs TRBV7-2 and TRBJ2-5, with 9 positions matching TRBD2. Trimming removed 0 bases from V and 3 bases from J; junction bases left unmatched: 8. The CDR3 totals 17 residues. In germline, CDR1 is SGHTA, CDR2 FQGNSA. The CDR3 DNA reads TGTGCCAGCAGCTTAGCTACCGGGCGGGGGGGGAAAGAGACCCAGTACTTC. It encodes CASSLATGRGGKETQYF.

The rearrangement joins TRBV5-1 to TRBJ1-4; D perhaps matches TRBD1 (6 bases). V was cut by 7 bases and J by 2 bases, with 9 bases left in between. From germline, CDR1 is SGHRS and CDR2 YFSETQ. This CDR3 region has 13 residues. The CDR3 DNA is TGCGCCAGCGGGGACATCACTAATGAAAAACTGTTTTTT. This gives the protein CASGDITNEKLFF.